The T cell receptor (beta chain) under discussion was sequenced for a study of T cell responses to AZD1222 COVID-19 vaccine. Whole-study findings and limits: Two doses of AZD1222 preceded a rise in Spike-specific TCR breadth and depth. Sampling captured repertoires only after the peak T cell response. Within unmutated variant regions lay the reported targets of nearly half of spike-specific TCRs. Clonal diversity was possibly underestimated; the donors were predominantly white British and more often female.

In the case of this clone: Its antigen remains unknown.

The CDR3 consists of 18 residues. The protocol was immunoSEQ multiplex PCR, while the TCRdb copy is restricted to in-frame clones and leaves out a portion. The repertoire includes under 80,000 clones, 79% of them detected once, and around 25% sits in the top ten. This receptor was taken from an adult in good health. Sequencing was performed on peripheral blood, taken on day 0 of MenACWY control vaccination. The chain employs TRBV12-2 and TRBJ2-1; no check of the table's D call, TRBD2, against the DNA was made. TRBV12-2 is a pseudogene. DNA for the CDR3: TGTGCAAGTCGCTTAGTAGGGCCAGCGGGACACCTACAAAATGAGCAGTTCTTC. It translates to CASRLVGPAGHLQNEQFF.